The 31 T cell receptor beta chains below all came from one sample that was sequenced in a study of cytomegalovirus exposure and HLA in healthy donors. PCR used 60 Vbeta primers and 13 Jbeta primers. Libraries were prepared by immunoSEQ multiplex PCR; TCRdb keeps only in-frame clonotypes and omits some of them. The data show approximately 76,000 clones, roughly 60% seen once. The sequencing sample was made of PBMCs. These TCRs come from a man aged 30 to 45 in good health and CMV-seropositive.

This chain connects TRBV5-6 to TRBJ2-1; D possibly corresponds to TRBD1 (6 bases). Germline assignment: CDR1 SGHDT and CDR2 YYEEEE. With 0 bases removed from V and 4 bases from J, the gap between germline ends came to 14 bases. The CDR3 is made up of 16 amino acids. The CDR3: CASSLAGAMAYNEQFF. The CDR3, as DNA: TGTGCCAGCAGCTTGGCAGGGGCGATGGCGTACAATGAGCAGTTCTTC.

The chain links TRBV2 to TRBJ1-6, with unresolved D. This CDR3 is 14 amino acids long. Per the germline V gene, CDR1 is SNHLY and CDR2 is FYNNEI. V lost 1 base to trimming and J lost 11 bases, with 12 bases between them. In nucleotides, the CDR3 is TGTGCCAGCAGTGAAGTCGCCTCTCGGGCACCCCTCCACTTT. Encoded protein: CASSEVASRAPLHF.

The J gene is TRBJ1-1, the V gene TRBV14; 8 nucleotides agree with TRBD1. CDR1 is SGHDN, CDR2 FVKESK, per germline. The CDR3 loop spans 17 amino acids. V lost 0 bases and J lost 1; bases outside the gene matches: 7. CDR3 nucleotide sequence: TGTGCCAGCAGCCAAGACTGGCGGACAGGGAGGAACACTGAAGCTTTCTTT. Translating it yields CASSQDWRTGRNTEAFF.

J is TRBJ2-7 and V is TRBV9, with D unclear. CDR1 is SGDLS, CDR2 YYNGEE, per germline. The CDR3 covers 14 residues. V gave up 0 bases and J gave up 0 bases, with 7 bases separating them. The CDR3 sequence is CASSVDHSSYEQYF. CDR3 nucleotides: TGTGCCAGCAGCGTAGATCACAGCTCCTACGAGCAGTACTTC.

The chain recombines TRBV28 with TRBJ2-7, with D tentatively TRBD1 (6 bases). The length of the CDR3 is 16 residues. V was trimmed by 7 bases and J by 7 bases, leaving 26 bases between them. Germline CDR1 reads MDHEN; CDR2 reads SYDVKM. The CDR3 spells CASTGRRTDPLLEQYF. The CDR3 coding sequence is TGTGCCAGCACTGGACGTCGGACAGACCCTCTACTTGAGCAGTACTTC.

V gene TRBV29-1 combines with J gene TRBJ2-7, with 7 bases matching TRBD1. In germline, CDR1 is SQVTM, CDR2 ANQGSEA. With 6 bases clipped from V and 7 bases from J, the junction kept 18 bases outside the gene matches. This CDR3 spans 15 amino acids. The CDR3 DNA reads TGCAGCGTATTAGATTACGGGTATCAGGGGGAGGAGCAGTACTTC. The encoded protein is CSVLDYGYQGEEQYF.

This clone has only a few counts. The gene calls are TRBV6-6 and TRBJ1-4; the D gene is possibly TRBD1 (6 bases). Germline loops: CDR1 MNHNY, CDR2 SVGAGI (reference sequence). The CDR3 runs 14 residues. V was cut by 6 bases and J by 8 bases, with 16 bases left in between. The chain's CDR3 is CASREAGVIEKLFF. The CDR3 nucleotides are TGTGCCAGCAGAGAGGCAGGGGTTATCGAAAAACTGTTTTTT.

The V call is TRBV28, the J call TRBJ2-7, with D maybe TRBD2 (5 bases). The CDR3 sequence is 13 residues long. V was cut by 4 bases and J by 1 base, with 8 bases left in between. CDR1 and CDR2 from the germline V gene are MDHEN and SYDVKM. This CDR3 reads CASSWSGSYEQYF. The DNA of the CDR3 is TGTGCCAGCAGTTGGTCGGGATCCTACGAGCAGTACTTC.

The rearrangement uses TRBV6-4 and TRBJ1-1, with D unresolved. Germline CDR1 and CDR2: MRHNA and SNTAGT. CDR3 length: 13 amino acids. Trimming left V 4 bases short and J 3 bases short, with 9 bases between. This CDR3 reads CASSVELYTEAFF. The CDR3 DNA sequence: TGTGCCAGCAGTGTAGAGCTATACACTGAAGCTTTCTTT.

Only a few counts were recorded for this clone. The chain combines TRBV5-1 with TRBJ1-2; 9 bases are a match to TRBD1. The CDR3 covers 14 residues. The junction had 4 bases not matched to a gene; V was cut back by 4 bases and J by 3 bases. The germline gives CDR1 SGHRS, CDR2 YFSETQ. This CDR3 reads CASSLDRGDYGYTF. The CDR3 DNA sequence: TGCGCCAGCAGCCTCGACAGGGGGGACTATGGCTACACCTTC.

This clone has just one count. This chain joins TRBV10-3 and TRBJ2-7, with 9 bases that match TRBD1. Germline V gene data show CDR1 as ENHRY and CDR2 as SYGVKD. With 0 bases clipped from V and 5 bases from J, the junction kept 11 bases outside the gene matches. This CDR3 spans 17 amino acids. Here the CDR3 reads CAISESAPGQGLDEQYF. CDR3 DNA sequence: TGTGCCATCAGTGAGTCAGCGCCAGGACAGGGGTTGGACGAGCAGTACTTC.

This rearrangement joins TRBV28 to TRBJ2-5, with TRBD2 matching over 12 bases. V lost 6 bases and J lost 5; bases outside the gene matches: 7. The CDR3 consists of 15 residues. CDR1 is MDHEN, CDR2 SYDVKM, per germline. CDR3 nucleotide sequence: TGTGCCAGCAGCCAGACTAGCGGGAGAGGTGAGACCCAGTACTTC. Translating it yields CASSQTSGRGETQYF.

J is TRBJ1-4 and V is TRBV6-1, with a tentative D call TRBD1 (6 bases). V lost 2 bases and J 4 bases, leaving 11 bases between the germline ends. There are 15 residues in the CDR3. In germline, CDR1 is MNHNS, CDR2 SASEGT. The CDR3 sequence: CASSERQAVNEKLFF. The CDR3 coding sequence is TGTGCCAGCAGTGAACGACAGGCCGTTAATGAAAAACTGTTTTTT.

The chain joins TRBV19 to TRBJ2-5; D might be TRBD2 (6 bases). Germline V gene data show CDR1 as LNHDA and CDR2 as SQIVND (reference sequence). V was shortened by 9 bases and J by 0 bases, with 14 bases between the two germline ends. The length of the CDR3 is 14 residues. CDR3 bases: TGTGCCAGCTCGGACTACCCGTACCAAGAGACCCAGTACTTC. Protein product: CASSDYPYQETQYF. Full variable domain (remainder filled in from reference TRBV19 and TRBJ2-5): DGGITQSPKYLFRKEGQNVTLSCEQNLNHDAMYWYRQDPGQGLRLIYYSQIVNDFQKGDIAEGYSVSREKKESFPLTVTSAQKNPTAFYLCASSDYPYQETQYFGPGTRLLVL.

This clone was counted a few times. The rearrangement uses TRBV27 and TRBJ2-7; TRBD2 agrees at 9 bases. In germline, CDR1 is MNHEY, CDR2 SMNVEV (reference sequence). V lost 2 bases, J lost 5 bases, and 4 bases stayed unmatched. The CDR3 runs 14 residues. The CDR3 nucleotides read TGTGCCAGCAGTTTAGCGGGGGGGCCCCACGAGCAGTACTTC. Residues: CASSLAGGPHEQYF.

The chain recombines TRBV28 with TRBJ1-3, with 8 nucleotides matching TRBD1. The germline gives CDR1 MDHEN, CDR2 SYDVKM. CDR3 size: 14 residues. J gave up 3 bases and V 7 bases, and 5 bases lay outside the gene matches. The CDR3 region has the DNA TGTGCCAGCATGCAGGGGGCAAATGGAAACACCATATATTTT. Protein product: CASMQGANGNTIYF.

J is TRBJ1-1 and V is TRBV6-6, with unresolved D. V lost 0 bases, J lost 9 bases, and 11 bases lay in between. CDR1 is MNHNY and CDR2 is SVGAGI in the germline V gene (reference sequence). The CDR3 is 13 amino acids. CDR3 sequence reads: CASSYSIHEKAFF. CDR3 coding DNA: TGTGCCAGCAGTTACTCCATCCACGAGAAAGCTTTCTTT.

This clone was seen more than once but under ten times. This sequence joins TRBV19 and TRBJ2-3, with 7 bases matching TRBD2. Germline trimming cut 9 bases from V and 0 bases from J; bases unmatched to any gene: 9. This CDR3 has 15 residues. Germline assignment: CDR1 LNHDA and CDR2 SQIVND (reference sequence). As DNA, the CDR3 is TGTGCCAGCACCAACAGCGGGGCTAGCACAGATACGCAGTATTTT. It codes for CASTNSGASTDTQYF.

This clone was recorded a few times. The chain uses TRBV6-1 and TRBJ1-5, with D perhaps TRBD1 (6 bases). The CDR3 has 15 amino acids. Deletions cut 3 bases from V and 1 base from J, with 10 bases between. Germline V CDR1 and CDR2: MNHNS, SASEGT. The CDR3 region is CASSDPDRSNQPQHF. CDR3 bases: TGTGCCAGCAGTGACCCCGACAGGAGCAATCAGCCCCAGCATTTT.

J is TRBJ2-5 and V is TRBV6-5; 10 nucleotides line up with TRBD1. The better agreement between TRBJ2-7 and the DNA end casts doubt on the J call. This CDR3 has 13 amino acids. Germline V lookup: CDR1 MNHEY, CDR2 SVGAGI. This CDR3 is CASSQGQGYEQYF. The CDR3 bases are TGTGCCAGCAGTCAGGGACAGGGGTACGAGCAGTACTTC.

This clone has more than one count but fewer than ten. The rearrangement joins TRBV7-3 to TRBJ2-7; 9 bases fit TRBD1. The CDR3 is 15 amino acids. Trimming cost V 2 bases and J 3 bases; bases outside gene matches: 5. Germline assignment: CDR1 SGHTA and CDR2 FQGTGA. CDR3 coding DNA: TGTGCCAGCAGCTTAGGACAGGGGACCTTCTACGAGCAGTACTTC. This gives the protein CASSLGQGTFYEQYF.

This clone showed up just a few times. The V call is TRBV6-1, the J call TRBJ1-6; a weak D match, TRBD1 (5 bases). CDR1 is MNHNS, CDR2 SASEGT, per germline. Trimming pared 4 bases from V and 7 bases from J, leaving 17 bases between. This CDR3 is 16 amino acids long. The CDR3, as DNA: TGTGCCAGCAGTGCCTGGCCTGGGGCCCAGAATTCACCCCTCCACTTT. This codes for CASSAWPGAQNSPLHF.

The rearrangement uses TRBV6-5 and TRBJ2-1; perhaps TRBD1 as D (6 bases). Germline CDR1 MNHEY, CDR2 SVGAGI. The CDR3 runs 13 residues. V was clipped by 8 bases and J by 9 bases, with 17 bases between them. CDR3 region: CASGLEGVGEQFF. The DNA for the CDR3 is TGTGCCAGCGGTTTAGAGGGGGTGGGTGAGCAGTTCTTC.

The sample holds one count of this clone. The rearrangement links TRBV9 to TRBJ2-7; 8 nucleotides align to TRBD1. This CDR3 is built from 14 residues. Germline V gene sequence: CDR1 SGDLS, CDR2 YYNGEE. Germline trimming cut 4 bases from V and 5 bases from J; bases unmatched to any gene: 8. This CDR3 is CASSPTRTGNEQYF. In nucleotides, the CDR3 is TGTGCCAGCAGCCCGACCCGGACAGGGAACGAGCAGTACTTC.

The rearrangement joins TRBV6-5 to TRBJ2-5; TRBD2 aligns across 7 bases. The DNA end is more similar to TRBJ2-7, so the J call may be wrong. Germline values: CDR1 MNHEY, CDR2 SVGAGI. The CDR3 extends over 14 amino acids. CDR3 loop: CASRSGGSSYEQYF. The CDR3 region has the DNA TGTGCCAGCCGCTCCGGCGGGAGCTCCTACGAGCAGTACTTC.

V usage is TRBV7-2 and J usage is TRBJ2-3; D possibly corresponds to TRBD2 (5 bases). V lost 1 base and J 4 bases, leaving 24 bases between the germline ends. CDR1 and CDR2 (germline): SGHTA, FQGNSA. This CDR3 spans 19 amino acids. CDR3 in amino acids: CASSLVLVRIGGGPDTQYF. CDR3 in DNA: TGTGCCAGCAGCTTAGTATTGGTGCGAATTGGAGGCGGCCCAGATACGCAGTATTTT.

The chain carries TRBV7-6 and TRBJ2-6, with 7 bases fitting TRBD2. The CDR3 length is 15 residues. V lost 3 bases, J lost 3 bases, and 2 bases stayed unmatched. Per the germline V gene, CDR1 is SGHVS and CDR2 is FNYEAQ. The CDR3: CASSLRGFGANVLTF. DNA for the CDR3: TGTGCCAGCAGCTTGCGGGGGTTTGGGGCCAACGTCCTGACTTTC.

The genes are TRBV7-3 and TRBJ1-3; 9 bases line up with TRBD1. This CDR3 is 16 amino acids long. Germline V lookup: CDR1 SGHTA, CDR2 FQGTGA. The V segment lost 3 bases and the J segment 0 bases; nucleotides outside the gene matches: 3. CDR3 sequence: CASSLTGGSSGNTIYF. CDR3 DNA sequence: TGTGCCAGCAGCTTGACAGGGGGGAGCTCTGGAAACACCATATATTTT.

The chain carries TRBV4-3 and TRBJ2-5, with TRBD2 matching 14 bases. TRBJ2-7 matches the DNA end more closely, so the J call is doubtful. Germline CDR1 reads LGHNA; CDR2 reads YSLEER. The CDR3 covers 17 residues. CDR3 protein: CASSGQPGLAGDNEQYF. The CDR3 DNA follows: TGCGCCAGCAGCGGACAACCGGGACTAGCGGGAGACAACGAGCAGTACTTC.

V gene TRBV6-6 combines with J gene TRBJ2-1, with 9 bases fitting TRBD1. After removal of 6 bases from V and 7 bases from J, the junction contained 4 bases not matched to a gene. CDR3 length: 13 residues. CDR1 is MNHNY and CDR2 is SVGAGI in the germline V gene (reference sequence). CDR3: CASRRDRENEQFF. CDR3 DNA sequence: TGTGCCAGCAGACGGGACAGGGAAAATGAGCAGTTCTTC.

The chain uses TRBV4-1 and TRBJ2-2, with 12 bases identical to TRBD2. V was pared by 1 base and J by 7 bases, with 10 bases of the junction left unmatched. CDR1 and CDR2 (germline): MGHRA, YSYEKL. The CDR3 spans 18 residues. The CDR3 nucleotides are TGCGCCAGCAGCCAAGCCCCGACTAGCGGGAGAACGGGCGGGGAGCTGTTTTTT. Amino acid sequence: CASSQAPTSGRTGGELFF.